This T cell receptor (beta chain) was retrieved from a study of neurological immune-mediated disorders. The study, taken as a whole, reports: Because no CDR3 amino acid sequences were shared across subjects by expanded clones, private repertoires were suggested in all groups. HTLV-1-associated myelopathy had the most TCR clonal expansion, and multiple sclerosis had the least, less than healthy controls.

Unsorted libraries were generated from 2 million PBMCs held at -80 degrees C. The authors obtained over 170 million TCR-beta sequences from 15-18 subjects per sequencing run. From the 5' RACE reads, TCRdb called clonotypes with MiXCR, one entry per CDR3 protein. The table has about 80,000 distinct CDR3 sequences, 4.5% to 6.5% seen once. Trimming stripped 3 bases from V and 0 bases from J, with 8 bases between. The CDR3 consists of 15 residues. CDR1 SNHLY and CDR2 FYNNEI come from the germline V gene. This clonotype was picked up many times. Its antigen is undetermined. Sequencing input: PBMCs. The chain joins TRBV2 to TRBJ1-4, with D possibly matching TRBD1 (5 bases). The receptor comes from a woman aged 25 to 45 with multiple sclerosis. In DNA form, the CDR3 reads TGTGCCAGCAGTGACCAGGGAACAACTAATGAAAAACTGTTTTTT. Protein: CASSDQGTTNEKLFF.